Listed below are T cell receptor beta chains from one sample, sequenced in a study of CD8+ T cells in alopecia areata. Assay used: immunoSEQ multiplex PCR; TCRdb lists only in-frame clones, some missing. This table holds around 100,000 clones, 55% found once. Specimen: CD4+ T cells sorted from blood. All receptors come from a human donor in good health. Both conserved end residues are part of each CDR3. The D gene is left open where the match is weak. Size is stated for part of the rows, as once, few or many counts, or as a class when the clone is expanded.

>TRBV29-1|TRBJ2-3|.|.
TGCAGCGTTGAGGGGAACCGGGACTTAGGGCCCACAGATACGCAGTATTTT
CSVEGNRDLGPTDTQYF
>TRBV6-1|TRBJ2-5|.|.
TGTGCCAGCAGTGAAGCGGAGCAAAGAGGAGAGACCCAGTACTTC
CASSEAEQRGETQYF
>TRBV7-2|TRBJ2-7|.|TRBD1
TGTGCCAGCAGCTTAGCAGGGGGCGGGTCCTACGAGCAGTACTTC
CASSLAGGGSYEQYF
>TRBV27|TRBJ1-1|.|.
TGTGCCAGCAGTGGACACGGGCCTTTGAACACTGAAGCTTTCTTT
CASSGHGPLNTEAFF
>TRBV14|TRBJ1-6|.|.
TGTGCCAGCAGCCAAGAAGCTTTCGTATCCCTCCACTTT
CASSQEAFVSLHF
>TRBV5-6|TRBJ1-5|.|.
TGTGCCAGCAGCTTCAGTCCGGGCTCCAATCAGCCCCAGCATTTT
CASSFSPGSNQPQHF
>TRBV30|TRBJ2-7|few|.
TGTGCCTGGAGTGTTATAGGGGCCGACGAGCAGTACTTC
CAWSVIGADEQYF
>TRBV30|TRBJ2-1|.|TRBD2
TGTGCCTGGAGCCTGGGGCTAGCGGGGGAATATGAGCAGTTCTTC
CAWSLGLAGEYEQFF
>TRBV6-6|TRBJ2-7|few|.
TGTGCCAGCAGTTACTCAGGGACGGCGGAAAAGTACTTC
CASSYSGTAEKYF
>TRBV23-1|TRBJ1-2|few|.
TGCGCCAGCAGTGACAGGATTAGGGATGGCTACACCTTC
CASSDRIRDGYTF
>TRBV5-5|TRBJ1-2|.|.
TGTGCCAGCAGCGTGACTAACAACTATGGCTACACCTTC
CASSVTNNYGYTF
>TRBV5-1|TRBJ1-1|.|.
TGCGCCAGCAGCTTGGTTTTATTGGGCACTGAAGCTTTCTTT
CASSLVLLGTEAFF
>TRBV11-2|TRBJ2-1|few|TRBD1
TGTGCCAGCAGCTCCAGGGGGTACAATGAGCAGTTCTTC
CASSSRGYNEQFF
>TRBV30|TRBJ2-5|few|.
TGTGCCTGGAGTCTCGTGTACCAAGAGACCCAGTACTTC
CAWSLVYQETQYF
>TRBV28|TRBJ1-2|.|.
TGTGCCAGCAGTTTGTACGACTATGGCTACACCTTC
CASSLYDYGYTF
>TRBV5-1|TRBJ1-2|few|TRBD1
TGCGCCAGCAGCTTGGTCGAAGGGGGCGCCTATGGCTACACCTTC
CASSLVEGGAYGYTF
>TRBV7-9|TRBJ2-5|.|.
TGTGCCAGCAGGCCTCAGGGGTCTTCGGAGACCCAGTACTTC
CASRPQGSSETQYF
>TRBV4-2|TRBJ2-1|few|TRBD2
TGTGCCAGCAGCCAAGCTAGCGGGGGGCCTAATGAGCAGTTCTTC
CASSQASGGPNEQFF
>TRBV4-3|TRBJ2-7|few|.
TGCGCCAGCAGCCAAGACCCCCTTAGCGACGAGCAGTACTTC
CASSQDPLSDEQYF
>TRBV20-1|TRBJ2-2|medium-sized|.
TGCAGTGCTAGGGGGTCCGGGGAGCTGTTTTTT
CSARGSGELFF
>TRBV29-1|TRBJ2-1|.|TRBD1
TGCAGCGTTGATTACGACAGGGGATGGGATGAGCAGTTCTTC
CSVDYDRGWDEQFF
>TRBV7-8|TRBJ1-5|.|TRBD1
TGTGCCAGCAGTCCCGGGACAGTTGCCTCCTCCAGCAATCAGCCCCAGCATTTT
CASSPGTVASSSNQPQHF
>TRBV15|TRBJ2-7|.|.
TGTGCCACCAGCAGAGATGCGGGGACTTCCTACGAGCAGTACTTC
CATSRDAGTSYEQYF
>TRBV19|TRBJ2-3|.|.
TGTGCCAGTAGTACAGCAGATACGCAGTATTTT
CASSTADTQYF
>TRBV5-6|TRBJ1-1|.|.
TGTGCCAGCAGCTCCGAAGGGGTGGGCGAAGCTTTCTTT
CASSSEGVGEAFF
>TRBV30|TRBJ1-6|.|.
TGTGCCTGGCAGCGGCTCGTTACGGCGCCCAATAATTCACCCCTCCACTTT
CAWQRLVTAPNNSPLHF
>TRBV5-1|TRBJ1-1|.|.
TGCGCCAGCAGCTTCACAGGGATTAACACTGAAGCTTTCTTT
CASSFTGINTEAFF
>TRBV7-2|TRBJ2-2|few|.
TGTGCCAGCAGCCTCGAGCAGGGCGGGACTTTCATCACCGGGGAGCTGTTTTTT
CASSLEQGGTFITGELFF